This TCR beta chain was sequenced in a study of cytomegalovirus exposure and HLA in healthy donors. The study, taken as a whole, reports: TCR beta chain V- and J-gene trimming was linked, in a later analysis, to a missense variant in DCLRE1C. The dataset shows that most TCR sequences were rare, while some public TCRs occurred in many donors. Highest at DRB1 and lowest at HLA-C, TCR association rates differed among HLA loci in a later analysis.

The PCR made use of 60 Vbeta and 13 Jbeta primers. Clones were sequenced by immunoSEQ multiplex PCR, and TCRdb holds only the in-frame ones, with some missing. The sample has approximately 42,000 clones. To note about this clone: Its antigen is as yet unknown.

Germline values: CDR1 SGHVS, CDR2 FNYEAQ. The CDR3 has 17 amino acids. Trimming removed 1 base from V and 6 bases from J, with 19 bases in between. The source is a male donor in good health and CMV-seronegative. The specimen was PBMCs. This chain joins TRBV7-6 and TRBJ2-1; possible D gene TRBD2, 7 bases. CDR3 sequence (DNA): TGTGCCAGCAGCTTAGTACTAGCGAGAAAAGGGGGCAATGAGCAGTTCTTC. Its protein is CASSLVLARKGGNEQFF.